A single T cell receptor beta chain is shown here with its context. The sample is drawn from a study of T cell changes during pregnancy in multiple sclerosis. In germline, CDR1 is SGHTS, CDR2 YDEGEE. The CDR3 has 14 amino acids. The ends lost 0 bases at V and 5 bases at J; junction bases unmatched: 0. Measured with immunoSEQ multiplex PCR; TCRdb has only the in-frame clones, and not every one. In the table there are more than 45,000 clones, around 92% of which are singletons. The chain carries TRBV5-8 and TRBJ2-1, with 9 bases identical to TRBD2. This specimen consisted of CD4+ T cells from peripheral blood mononuclear cells, obtained in the second trimester of pregnancy. The sequence derives from a female donor in good health, enrolled as a control in a pregnancy study. The CDR3: CASSLGLADNEQFF. For the CDR3, the DNA is TGTGCCAGCAGCTTGGGACTAGCGGACAATGAGCAGTTCTTC.